The sample holds a few counts of the clone carrying this T cell receptor (beta chain). These data originate in a study of CD8+ T cells in alopecia areata. Noted treatment: oral pan-JAK inhibitor, 5-10 mg twice daily. The authors extracted RNA and reverse transcribed it into cDNA as the sequencing template. The data were produced by immunoSEQ multiplex PCR, yet TCRdb's version contains in-frame clones alone and is incomplete. The sample carries around 160,000 clones, roughly 60% recorded once. This specimen consisted of CD4+ T cells sorted from blood, obtained at week 24, from a patient treated with tofacitinib. The sequence was obtained from a human donor with alopecia areata.

The CDR3 reads CASRRENNSPLHF. The CDR3 DNA reads as TGTGCCAGTAGACGGGAAAATAATTCACCCCTCCACTTT. The chain employs TRBV6-1 and TRBJ1-6; unclear D gene. The CDR3 is made up of 13 amino acids. Germline V gene lookup returns CDR1 MNHNS and CDR2 SASEGT. The V gene lost 9 bases and the J gene lost 5 bases, with 11 bases spanning the gap.